The 5 T cell receptor beta chains presented below share a single source sample, sequenced in a study of cytomegalovirus exposure and HLA in healthy donors. PCR amplification relied on 60 Vbeta primers (plus 13 Jbeta primers). The protocol was immunoSEQ multiplex PCR, while the TCRdb copy is restricted to in-frame clones and leaves out a portion. The sample lists about 180,000 clones; around three quarters were seen once. Sequenced input: PBMCs. The receptors were sampled from a woman younger than 45 in good health and CMV-seropositive.

The V call is TRBV19, the J call TRBJ1-5; D is uncertain. V shed 5 bases and J shed 0 bases, with 20 bases lying between them. CDR1 and CDR2 (germline): LNHDA, SQIVND (reference sequence). CDR3 length: 18 residues. The CDR3 loop is CASSSGVEFHYSNQPQHF. The CDR3 region has the DNA TGTGCCAGTAGTTCCGGGGTCGAGTTCCACTATAGCAATCAGCCCCAGCATTTT.

This clone was counted between two and nine times. The chain recombines TRBV5-4 with TRBJ2-7, with a tentative D call TRBD2 (6 bases). Germline CDR1 is SGHNT and CDR2 is YYREEE (reference sequence). Trimming took off 4 bases at V and 2 bases at J, with 13 bases between the two ends. This CDR3 has 14 residues. CDR3 sequence: CASSLRDLAYEQYF. Written as DNA, the CDR3 is TGTGCCAGCAGCCTGCGGGACCTAGCCTACGAGCAGTACTTC.

This chain's CDR3 is CASGLVWTGGSDRFAEAFF. The CDR3 DNA reads as TGTGCTAGTGGTTTGGTATGGACAGGAGGATCGGACAGATTCGCTGAAGCTTTCTTT. The rearrangement joins TRBV12-5 to TRBJ1-1, with TRBD1 identical over 7 bases. With V trimmed by 0 bases and J by 6 bases, 19 bases remained unmatched. The CDR3 length is 19 residues. Germline CDR1 reads LGHNT; CDR2 reads FRNRAP.

This clone appeared a few times. The V call is TRBV6-5, the J call TRBJ1-5; D is uncertain. V was trimmed by 5 bases and J by 6 bases, leaving 14 bases between them. The V gene's germline CDR1 is MNHEY and CDR2 SVGAGI. The CDR3 runs 14 residues. The CDR3 DNA is TGTGCCAGCAGTCTGCACGGGGAGGGTCAGCCCCAGCATTTT. Its protein product is CASSLHGEGQPQHF.

This clone was seen only a few times. The chain is built from TRBV4-1 and TRBJ2-2, with a tentative D call TRBD1 (6 bases). The CDR3 runs 16 residues. Trimming shortened V by 4 bases and J by 5 bases, and 17 bases separated the two germline ends. Per the germline V gene, CDR1 is MGHRA and CDR2 is YSYEKL. The CDR3 region has the DNA TGCGCCAGCAGCCCCTTTACGACAGGAGCGACCGGGGAGCTGTTTTTT. Translated: CASSPFTTGATGELFF.